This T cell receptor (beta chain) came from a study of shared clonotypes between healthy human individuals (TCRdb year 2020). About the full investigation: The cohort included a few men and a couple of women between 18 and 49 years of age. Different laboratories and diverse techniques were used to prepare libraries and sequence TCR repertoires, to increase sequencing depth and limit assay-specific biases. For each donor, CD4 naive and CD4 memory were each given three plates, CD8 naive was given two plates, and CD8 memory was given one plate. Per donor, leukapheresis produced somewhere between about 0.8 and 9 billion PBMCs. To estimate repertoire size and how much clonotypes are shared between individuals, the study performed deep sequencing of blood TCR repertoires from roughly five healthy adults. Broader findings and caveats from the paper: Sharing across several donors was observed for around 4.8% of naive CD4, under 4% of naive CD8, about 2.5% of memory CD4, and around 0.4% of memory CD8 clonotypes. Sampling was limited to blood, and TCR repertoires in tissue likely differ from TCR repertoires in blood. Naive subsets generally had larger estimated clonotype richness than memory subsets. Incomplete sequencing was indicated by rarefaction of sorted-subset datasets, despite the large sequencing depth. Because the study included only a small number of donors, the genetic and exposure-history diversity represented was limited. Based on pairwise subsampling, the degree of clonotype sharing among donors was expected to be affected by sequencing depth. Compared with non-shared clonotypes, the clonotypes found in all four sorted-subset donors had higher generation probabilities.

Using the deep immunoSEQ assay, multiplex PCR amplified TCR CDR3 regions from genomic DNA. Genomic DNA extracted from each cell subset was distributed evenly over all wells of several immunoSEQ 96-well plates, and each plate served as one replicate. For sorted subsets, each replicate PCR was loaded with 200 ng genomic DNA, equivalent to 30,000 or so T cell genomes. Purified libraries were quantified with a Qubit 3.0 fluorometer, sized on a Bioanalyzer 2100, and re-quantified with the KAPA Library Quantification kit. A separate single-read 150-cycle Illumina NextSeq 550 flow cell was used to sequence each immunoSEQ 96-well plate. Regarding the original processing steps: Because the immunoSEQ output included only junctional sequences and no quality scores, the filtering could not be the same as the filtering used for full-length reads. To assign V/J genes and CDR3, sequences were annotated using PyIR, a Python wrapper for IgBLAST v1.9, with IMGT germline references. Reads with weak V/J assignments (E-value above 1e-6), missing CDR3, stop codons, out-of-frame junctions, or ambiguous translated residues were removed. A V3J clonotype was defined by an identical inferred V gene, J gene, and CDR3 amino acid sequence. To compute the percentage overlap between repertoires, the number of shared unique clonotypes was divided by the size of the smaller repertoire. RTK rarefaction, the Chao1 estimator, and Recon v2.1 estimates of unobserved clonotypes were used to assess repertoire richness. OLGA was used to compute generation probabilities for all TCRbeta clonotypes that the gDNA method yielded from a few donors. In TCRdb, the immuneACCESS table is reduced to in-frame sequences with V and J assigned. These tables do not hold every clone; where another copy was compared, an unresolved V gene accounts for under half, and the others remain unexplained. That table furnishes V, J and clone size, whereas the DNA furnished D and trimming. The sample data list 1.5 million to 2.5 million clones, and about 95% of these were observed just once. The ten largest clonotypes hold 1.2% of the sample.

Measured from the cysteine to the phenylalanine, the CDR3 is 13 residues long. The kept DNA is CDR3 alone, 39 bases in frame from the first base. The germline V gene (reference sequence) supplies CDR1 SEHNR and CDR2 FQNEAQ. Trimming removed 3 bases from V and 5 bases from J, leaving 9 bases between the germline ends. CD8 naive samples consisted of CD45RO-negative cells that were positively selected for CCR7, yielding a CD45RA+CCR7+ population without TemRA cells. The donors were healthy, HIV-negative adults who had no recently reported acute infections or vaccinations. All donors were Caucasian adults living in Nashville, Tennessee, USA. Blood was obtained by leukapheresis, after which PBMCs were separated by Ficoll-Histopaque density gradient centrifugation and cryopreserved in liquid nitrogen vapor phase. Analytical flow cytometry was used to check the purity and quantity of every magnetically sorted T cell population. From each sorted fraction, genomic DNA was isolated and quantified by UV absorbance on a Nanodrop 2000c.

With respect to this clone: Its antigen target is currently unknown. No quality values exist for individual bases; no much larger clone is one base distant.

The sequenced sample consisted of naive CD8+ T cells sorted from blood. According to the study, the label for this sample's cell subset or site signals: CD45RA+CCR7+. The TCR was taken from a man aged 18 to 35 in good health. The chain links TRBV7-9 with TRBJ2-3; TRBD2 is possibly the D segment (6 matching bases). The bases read TGTGCCAGCAGCTTGGGGGGAGAAGATACGCAGTATTTT. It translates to CASSLGGEDTQYF.